This T cell receptor (beta chain) originates from a study of blood T cells in healthy people across ages. General observations from the study: The study found TCR beta diversity correlated strongly with naive T cell percentage.

With a J-beta primer mix and a sample-barcoded 5' primer, a second PCR ran about 6 to 11 cycles. The authors tagged each cDNA molecule using a template-switch adaptor with 12 random nucleotides. One entry per CDR3 protein results from TCRdb running MiXCR on the 5' RACE reads. The sample comprises about 670,000 distinct CDR3 sequences, around 50% of which are singletons, and about 14% rests with the top ten. Trimming left V 0 bases short and J 6 bases short, with 18 bases between. This CDR3 spans 16 amino acids. The V gene's germline CDR1 is SGHNT and CDR2 YYREEE (reference sequence). On this clonotype: Its antigen is currently unknown.

Input material: blood. The chain carries TRBV5-4 and TRBJ1-2; no clear D gene. The clonotype was recovered from a woman of 80 years or more in good health. As DNA, the CDR3 is TGTGCCAGCAGCTTGGCCAGCGGGCAGAAAGGCCATGGCTACACCTTC. This sequence encodes CASSLASGQKGHGYTF.